The clone carrying this TCR beta chain was seen once. Between the trimmed V and J ends, which lost 0 bases and 8 bases, there was a span of 12 bases. The germline gives CDR1 SGDLS, CDR2 YYNGEE. There are 14 residues in the CDR3. The data were obtained in a study of blood T cell repertoires in COVID-19. The data were produced by immunoSEQ multiplex PCR, yet TCRdb's version contains in-frame clones alone and is incomplete. This sample yields approximately 31,000 clones, of which approximately 90% are seen a single time; nearly 10% belongs to the top ten. This rearrangement joins TRBV9 to TRBJ2-1; a possible D gene is TRBD2 (6 bases). The sequencing sample was made of peripheral blood. This TCR was sampled from a human donor with active COVID-19. The donor label of this sample is uncertain. This CDR3 is CASSVARGGYEQFF. DNA of the CDR3: TGTGCCAGCAGCGTAGCGCGGGGTGGCTATGAGCAGTTCTTC.